These 21 T cell receptor beta chains share one sample of origin, sequenced in a study of sequential checkpoint blockade in melanoma. TCRdb's copy holds only in-frame clones and misses some; the assay was immunoSEQ multiplex PCR. The sample has 30,000 to 40,000 clones, about 88% seen once. Regarding treatment: randomized to nivolumab then ipilimumab (arm A) or the reverse (arm B). The starting material was CD8+ T cells sorted from blood (inferred from file names), obtained from a patient given nivolumab and ipilimumab in sequence. Every receptor here comes from a human donor with melanoma.

The genes are TRBV27 and TRBJ2-1; a weak D match, TRBD2 (5 bases). This CDR3 is built from 15 residues. V lost 3 bases, J lost 4 bases, and 13 bases lay in between. Per the germline V gene, CDR1 is MNHEY and CDR2 is SMNVEV (reference sequence). The CDR3 DNA is TGTGCCAGCAGTTTTCGGGCTAGCCGATACAATGAGCAGTTCTTC. Protein product: CASSFRASRYNEQFF.

The CDR3 DNA is TGTGCCAGCAGCGTAGGATTAGCGGGAGGGGGGACAGATACGCAGTATTTT. Translating gives CASSVGLAGGGTDTQYF. The J gene is TRBJ2-3, the V gene TRBV9, with 11 nucleotides matching TRBD2. Germline V gene sequence: CDR1 SGDLS, CDR2 YYNGEE. Trimming took 0 bases from V and 3 from J; bases not matched to a gene: 6. CDR3 length: 17 amino acids.

This clone is a singleton in its sample. This chain joins TRBV4-2 and TRBJ2-7; D is perhaps TRBD1 (5 bases). Looked up from germline, CDR1 is LGHNA and CDR2 is YNFKEQ. V lost 8 bases to trimming and J lost 5 bases, with 22 bases between them. This CDR3 spans 15 amino acids. Here the CDR3 DNA reads TGTGCCAGCGGGAAGGACATCCCGACAGCCGACGAGCAGTACTTC. Translating gives CASGKDIPTADEQYF.

The chain carries TRBV14 and TRBJ2-1, with D uncertain. Per the germline V gene, CDR1 is SGHDN and CDR2 is FVKESK. The CDR3 is 14 amino acids. V was trimmed by 6 bases and J by 0 bases, leaving 9 bases between them. The CDR3 here is CASSVRSSYNEQFF. DNA of the CDR3: TGTGCCAGCAGTGTCCGGAGCTCCTACAATGAGCAGTTCTTC.

This chain links TRBV4-2 with TRBJ2-7, with 7 bases lining up with TRBD2. This CDR3 spans 15 amino acids. J gave up 2 bases and V 5 bases, and 9 bases lay outside the gene matches. Germline CDR1 reads LGHNA; CDR2 reads YNFKEQ. The CDR3 spells CASSSGTLAAYEQYF. As DNA, the CDR3 is TGTGCCAGCAGCTCAGGTACCCTAGCGGCCTACGAGCAGTACTTC.

The chain employs TRBV2 and TRBJ2-3; 14 bases align to TRBD2. V was pared by 4 bases and J by 6 bases, with 3 bases of the junction left unmatched. The CDR3 totals 15 residues. The germline V gene has CDR1 SNHLY and CDR2 FYNNEI. CDR3 protein: CASSVGTSGSDTQYF. The CDR3, as DNA: TGTGCCAGCAGTGTCGGGACTAGCGGGAGTGATACGCAGTATTTT.

The genes are TRBV27 and TRBJ1-2, with TRBD1 as a possible D gene (5 bases). The CDR3 has 11 amino acids. The V gene's germline CDR1 is MNHEY and CDR2 SMNVEV (reference sequence). Trimming cost V 6 bases and J 5 bases, with 7 bases left between them. The CDR3 DNA follows: TGTGCCAGCAGCCCAGGGTATGGCTACACCTTC. Protein product: CASSPGYGYTF.

The rearrangement uses TRBV29-1 and TRBJ1-3, with a weak D call TRBD1 (6 bases). Trimming removed 1 base from V and 2 bases from J, with 27 bases in between. CDR1 and CDR2 (germline): SQVTM, ANQGSEA. The length of the CDR3 is 20 residues. The CDR3 DNA reads as TGCAGCGTTGAAGGGATCGAATGGGCTTTCGGGACACTAACTGGAAACACCATATATTTT. This sequence encodes CSVEGIEWAFGTLTGNTIYF.

V usage is TRBV4-1 and J usage is TRBJ2-2; D unresolved. V was shortened by 3 bases and J by 7 bases, with 12 bases between the two germline ends. Germline values: CDR1 MGHRA, CDR2 YSYEKL. The CDR3 consists of 14 residues. The DNA for the CDR3 is TGCGCCAGCAGCCAGGTGTTAGCCGTCGGGGAGCTGTTTTTT. It encodes CASSQVLAVGELFF.

This rearrangement joins TRBV4-1 to TRBJ1-2; D not certain. The CDR3 covers 13 residues. The germline V and J ends were trimmed by 1 base and 5 bases, with 8 bases remaining between them. Germline V lookup: CDR1 MGHRA, CDR2 YSYEKL. The CDR3 sequence: CASSQGPQYGYTF. CDR3 sequence (DNA): TGCGCCAGCAGCCAAGGGCCCCAATATGGCTACACCTTC.

The chain employs TRBV7-9 and TRBJ2-3; the D gene is possibly TRBD2 (5 bases). Looked up from germline, CDR1 is SEHNR and CDR2 is FQNEAQ (reference sequence). This CDR3 has 16 amino acids. The germline V and J ends were trimmed by 3 bases and 0 bases, with 13 bases remaining between them. CDR3 nucleotides: TGTGCCAGCAGCTTGATAAAGCGGTTAAGCACAGATACGCAGTATTTT. The encoded protein is CASSLIKRLSTDTQYF.

V usage is TRBV7-9 and J usage is TRBJ1-1; maybe TRBD1 (5 bases). CDR3 size: 14 residues. With 5 bases removed from V and 8 bases from J, the gap between germline ends came to 18 bases. Germline V gives CDR1 SEHNR, CDR2 FQNEAQ (reference sequence). DNA of the CDR3: TGTGCCAGCAGCCCAACGGGACTGGGCGAGGAAGCTTTCTTT. It specifies CASSPTGLGEEAFF.

This clone was observed a handful of times. The same CDR3 is also encoded by other DNA sequences in this sample. The CDR3 DNA sequence: TGTGCCAGCAGTTACAACAGTTACACCGGGGAGCTGTTTTTT. It yields the protein CASSYNSYTGELFF. The chain recombines TRBV6-5 with TRBJ2-2; D is ambiguous. The germline V and J ends were trimmed by 2 bases and 3 bases, with 7 bases remaining between them. Germline V gene data show CDR1 as MNHEY and CDR2 as SVGAGI. CDR3 length: 14 amino acids.

This clone showed up just a few times. The rearrangement uses TRBV5-4 and TRBJ1-3; possibly TRBD1 for D (5 bases). The germline V gene encodes CDR1 SGHNT and CDR2 YYREEE (reference sequence). The CDR3 length is 14 residues. With 0 bases removed from V and 16 bases from J, the gap between germline ends came to 20 bases. The CDR3 spells CASSLGPSGENRYF. For the CDR3, the DNA is TGTGCCAGCAGCTTGGGGCCCTCGGGGGAAAACCGGTATTTT.

The CDR3 region is CASSPTLGSGSYEQYF. CDR3 sequence (DNA): TGCGCCAGCAGCCCGACCCTTGGTAGCGGGAGCTACGAGCAGTACTTC. The genes are TRBV4-1 and TRBJ2-7; 9 bases are shared with TRBD2. Germline V gene data show CDR1 as MGHRA and CDR2 as YSYEKL. V was clipped by 4 bases and J by 3 bases; unmatched bases: 10. This CDR3 contains 16 residues.

The rearrangement uses TRBV15 and TRBJ2-7; 7 bases are a match to TRBD2. This CDR3 comprises 15 residues. Trimming took 3 bases from V and 5 from J; bases not matched to a gene: 10. Germline V gives CDR1 LNHNV, CDR2 YYDKDF (reference sequence). The CDR3 reads CATSRGTTQTNEQYF. CDR3 DNA: TGTGCCACCAGCAGGGGGACTACCCAAACTAACGAGCAGTACTTC.

The chain has TRBV2 and TRBJ2-3, with 9 bases lining up with TRBD2. From germline, CDR1 is SNHLY and CDR2 FYNNEI. V lost 7 bases to trimming and J lost 4 bases; unmatched junction nucleotides: 6. The CDR3 has 14 residues. The CDR3 DNA reads as TGTGCCAGCATGGGTCAGCGGGAGGCAGATACGCAGTATTTT. Translating it yields CASMGQREADTQYF.

In DNA form, the CDR3 reads TGCGCCAGCAGCCAAGAGGACAGGGGGACAGATACGCAGTATTTT. This translates into CASSQEDRGTDTQYF. This chain links TRBV4-1 with TRBJ2-3; 10 nucleotides line up with TRBD1. The germline gives CDR1 MGHRA, CDR2 YSYEKL. CDR3 size: 15 residues. The trim removed 0 bases at V and 3 bases at J, leaving 0 bases unmatched.

The J gene is TRBJ2-7, the V gene TRBV7-2; 11 nucleotides match TRBD1. CDR3 size: 14 residues. The germline V gene encodes CDR1 SGHTA and CDR2 FQGNSA. V shed 4 bases, J shed 2 bases, and the junction held 1 base outside the gene matches. The CDR3 here is CASSSGQGAYEQYV. The DNA of the CDR3 is TGTGCCAGCAGCTCGGGACAGGGGGCCTACGAGCAGTACGTC.

V and J are TRBV5-1 and TRBJ1-4; 12 bases map to TRBD1. The germline CDR1 and CDR2 sequences are SGHRS and YFSETQ. This CDR3 spans 19 amino acids. Germline trimming cut 4 bases from V and 0 bases from J; bases unmatched to any gene: 10. CDR3 residues: CASSEGQGAWIATNEKLFF. The CDR3 DNA follows: TGCGCCAGCAGCGAGGGACAGGGGGCTTGGATTGCAACTAATGAAAAACTGTTTTTT.

The chain links TRBV11-3 to TRBJ1-1, with unresolved D. Trimming cost V 5 bases and J 8 bases, with 15 bases left between them. The CDR3 length is 13 residues. Germline assignment: CDR1 SGHNT and CDR2 YENEEA. CDR3 nucleotide sequence: TGTGCCAGCAGCCGAGTGGGCTCCTCCGAAGCTTTCTTT. It translates to CASSRVGSSEAFF.